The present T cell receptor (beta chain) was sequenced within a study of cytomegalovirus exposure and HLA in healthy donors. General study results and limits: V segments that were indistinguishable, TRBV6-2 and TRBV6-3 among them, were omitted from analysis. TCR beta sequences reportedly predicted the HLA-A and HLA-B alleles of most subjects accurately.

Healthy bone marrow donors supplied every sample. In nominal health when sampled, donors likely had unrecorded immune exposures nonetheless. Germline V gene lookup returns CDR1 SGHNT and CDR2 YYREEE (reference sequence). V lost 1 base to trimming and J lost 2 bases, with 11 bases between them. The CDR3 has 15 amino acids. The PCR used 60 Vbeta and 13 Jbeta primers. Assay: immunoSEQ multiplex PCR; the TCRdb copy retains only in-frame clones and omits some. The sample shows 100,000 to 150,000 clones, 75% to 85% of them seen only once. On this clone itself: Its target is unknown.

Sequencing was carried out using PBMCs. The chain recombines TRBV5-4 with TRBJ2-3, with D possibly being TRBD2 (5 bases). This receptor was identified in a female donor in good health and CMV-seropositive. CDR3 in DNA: TGTGCCAGCAGCTTGCGGATGGACTCCACAGATACGCAGTATTTT. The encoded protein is CASSLRMDSTDTQYF.